The rows below give T cell receptor beta chains drawn from one sample of a study of cytomegalovirus exposure and HLA in healthy donors. The repertoire was sequenced with immunoSEQ multiplex PCR; TCRdb's copy has only in-frame clones and lacks some. The data hold about 100,000 clones, with roughly four fifths observed a single time. Sequencing was carried out using PBMCs. The receptors were sampled from a man aged 50 to 59 in good health and CMV-seronegative. CDR3s include the opening cysteine and the closing phenylalanine or tryptophan. The D gene is left open where the match is weak. Rows may omit the clone size; those that give it use once, few, many or a size class.

CDR3nt: TGTGCCAGCGGAACAGGGGGAAGGGTACAGACCCAGTACTTC
CDR3aa: CASGTGGRVQTQYF
j_gene: TRBJ2-5
abundance: NA
len: 14
v_gene: TRBV19
d_gene: TRBD1

CDR3nt: TGTGCCAGCAGTTTAAGGACAAAAAACATTCAGTACTTC
CDR3aa: CASSLRTKNIQYF
j_gene: TRBJ2-4
abundance: NA
len: 13
v_gene: TRBV28
d_gene: NA

CDR3nt: TGTGCCAGCAGCTTAGGTGGCGGGGCCTACCAAGAGACCCAGTACTTC
CDR3aa: CASSLGGGAYQETQYF
j_gene: TRBJ2-5
abundance: NA
len: 16
v_gene: TRBV11-2
d_gene: NA

CDR3nt: TGTGCCAGCTTGAGACTAGCGGGGCTTAAAGATACGCAGTATTTT
CDR3aa: CASLRLAGLKDTQYF
j_gene: TRBJ2-3
abundance: NA
len: 15
v_gene: TRBV2
d_gene: TRBD2

CDR3nt: TGTGCCAGCAGCCTCGACAGGGGCCACTACAATGAGCAGTTCTTC
CDR3aa: CASSLDRGHYNEQFF
j_gene: TRBJ2-1
abundance: NA
len: 15
v_gene: TRBV5-4
d_gene: TRBD1

CDR3nt: TGTGCCAGCAGCCTACCGGGGACAGGGGCTCCCATTCAGTACTTC
CDR3aa: CASSLPGTGAPIQYF
j_gene: TRBJ2-4
abundance: NA
len: 15
v_gene: TRBV28
d_gene: TRBD1

CDR3nt: TGTGCCAGCAGCCCAGAACCGTCGGGGACCCAGTACTTC
CDR3aa: CASSPEPSGTQYF
j_gene: TRBJ2-5
abundance: NA
len: 13
v_gene: TRBV7-2
d_gene: NA

CDR3nt: TGTGCCAGCAGCTTAGCTCCGGACAGTTCCGACACTGAAGCTTTCTTT
CDR3aa: CASSLAPDSSDTEAFF
j_gene: TRBJ1-1
abundance: few
len: 16
v_gene: TRBV7-6
d_gene: NA

CDR3nt: TGTGCCAGCAGATCTGGACAGGGAAGGTATGGCTACACCTTC
CDR3aa: CASRSGQGRYGYTF
j_gene: TRBJ1-2
abundance: few
len: 14
v_gene: TRBV5-4
d_gene: TRBD1

CDR3nt: TGTGCCAGCAGCTTGTTTGGGGGGGGGCTTATCCAAGGAGATACGCAGTATTTT
CDR3aa: CASSLFGGGLIQGDTQYF
j_gene: TRBJ2-3
abundance: NA
len: 18
v_gene: TRBV11-2
d_gene: NA

CDR3nt: TGCGCCAGCAGCTCCAGGAGCCCCAGGGCTGAAGCTTTCTTT
CDR3aa: CASSSRSPRAEAFF
j_gene: TRBJ1-1
abundance: NA
len: 14
v_gene: TRBV5-1
d_gene: NA